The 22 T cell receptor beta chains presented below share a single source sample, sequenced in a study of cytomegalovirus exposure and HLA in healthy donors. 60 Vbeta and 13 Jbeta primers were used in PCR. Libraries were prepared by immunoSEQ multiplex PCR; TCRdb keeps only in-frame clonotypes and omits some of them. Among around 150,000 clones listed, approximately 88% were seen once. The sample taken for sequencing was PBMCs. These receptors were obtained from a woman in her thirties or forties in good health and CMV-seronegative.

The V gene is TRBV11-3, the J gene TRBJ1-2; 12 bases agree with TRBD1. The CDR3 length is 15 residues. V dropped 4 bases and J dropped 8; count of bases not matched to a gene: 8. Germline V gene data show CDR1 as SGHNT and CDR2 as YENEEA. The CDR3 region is CASSYPGTGGLGYTF. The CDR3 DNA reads TGTGCCAGCAGCTACCCCGGGACAGGGGGCTTGGGCTACACCTTC.

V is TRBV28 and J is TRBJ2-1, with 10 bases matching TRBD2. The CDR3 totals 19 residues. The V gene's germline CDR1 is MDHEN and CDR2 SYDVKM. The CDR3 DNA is TGTGGCCGTAGGGGGATAGCGGGAGGAGGCACAAGTAGCTACAATGAGCAGTTCTTC. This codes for CGRRGIAGGGTSSYNEQFF. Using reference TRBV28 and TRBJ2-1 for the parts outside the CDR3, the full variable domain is DVKVTQSSRYLVKRTGEKVFLECVQDMDHENMFWYRQDPGLGLRLIYFSYDVKMKEKGDIPEGYSVSREKKERFSLILESASTNQTSMYLCGRRGIAGGGTSSYNEQFFGPGTRLTVL.

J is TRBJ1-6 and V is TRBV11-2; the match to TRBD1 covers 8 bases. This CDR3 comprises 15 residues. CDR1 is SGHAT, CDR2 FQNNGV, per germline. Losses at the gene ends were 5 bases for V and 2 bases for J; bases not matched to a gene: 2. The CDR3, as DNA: TGTGCCAGCAGCCAGACAGGGGCCTATAATTCACCCCTCCACTTT. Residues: CASSQTGAYNSPLHF.

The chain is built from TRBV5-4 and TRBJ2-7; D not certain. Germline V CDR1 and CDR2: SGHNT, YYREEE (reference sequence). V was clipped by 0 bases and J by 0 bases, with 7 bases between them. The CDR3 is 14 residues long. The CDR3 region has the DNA TGTGCCAGCAGCTTGGACTCTCGCTCCTACGAGCAGTACTTC. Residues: CASSLDSRSYEQYF. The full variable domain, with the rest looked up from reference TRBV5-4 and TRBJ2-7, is ETGVTQSPTHLIKTRGQQVTLRCSSQSGHNTVSWYQQALGQGPQFIFQYYREEENGRGNFPPRFSGLQFPNYSSELNVNALELDDSALYLCASSLDSRSYEQYFGPGTRLTVT.

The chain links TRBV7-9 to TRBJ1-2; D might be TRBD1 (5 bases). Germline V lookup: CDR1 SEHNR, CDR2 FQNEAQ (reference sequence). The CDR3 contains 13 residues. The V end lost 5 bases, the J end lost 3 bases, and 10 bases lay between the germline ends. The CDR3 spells CASSPQGYYGYTF. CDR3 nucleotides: TGTGCCAGCAGCCCGCAGGGCTACTATGGCTACACCTTC.

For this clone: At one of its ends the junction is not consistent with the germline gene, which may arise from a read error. This CDR3 is CSSSFGDGSYEQYF. The DNA of the CDR3 is TGTTCCAGCAGCTTCGGGGACGGGAGCTACGAGCAGTACTTC. The chain employs TRBV7-9 and TRBJ2-7; possibly TRBD2 for D (6 bases). This CDR3 is 14 amino acids long. Germline V gives CDR1 SEHNR, CDR2 FQNEAQ (reference sequence). Combining the CDR3 with reference TRBV7-9 and TRBJ2-7 gives the whole variable domain DTGVSQNPRHKITKRGQNVTFRCDPISEHNRLYWYRQTLGQGPEFLTYFQNEAQLEKSRLLSDRFSAERPKGSFSTLEIQRTEQGDSAMYLCSSSFGDGSYEQYFGPGTRLTVT.

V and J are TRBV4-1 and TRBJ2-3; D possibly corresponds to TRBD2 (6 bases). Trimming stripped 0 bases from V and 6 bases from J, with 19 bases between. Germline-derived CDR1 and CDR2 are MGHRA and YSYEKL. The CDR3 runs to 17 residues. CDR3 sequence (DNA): TGCGCCAGCAGCCAAGATGGGGGGAAAGGGGTTCGCGATACGCAGTATTTT. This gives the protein CASSQDGGKGVRDTQYF.

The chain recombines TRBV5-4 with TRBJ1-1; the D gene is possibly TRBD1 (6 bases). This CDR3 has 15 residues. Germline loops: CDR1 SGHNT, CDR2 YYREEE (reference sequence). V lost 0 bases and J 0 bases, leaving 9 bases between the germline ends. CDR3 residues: CASSLAGAMNTEAFF. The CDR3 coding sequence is TGTGCCAGCAGCTTGGCAGGGGCTATGAACACTGAAGCTTTCTTT.

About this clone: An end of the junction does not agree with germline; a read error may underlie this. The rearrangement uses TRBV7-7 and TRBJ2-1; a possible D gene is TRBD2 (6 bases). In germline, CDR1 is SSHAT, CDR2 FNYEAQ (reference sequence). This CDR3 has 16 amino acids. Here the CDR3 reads CASSLGAYGSDNEQFF. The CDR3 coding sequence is TGTGCTAGCAGCTTAGGCGCCTACGGGAGTGACAATGAGCAGTTCTTC.

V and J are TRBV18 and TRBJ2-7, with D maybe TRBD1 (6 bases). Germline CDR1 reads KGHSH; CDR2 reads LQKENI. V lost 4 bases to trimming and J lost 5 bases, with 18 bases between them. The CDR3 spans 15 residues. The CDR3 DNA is TGTGCCAGCTCACACGGACAGCCCCATGGGGACGAGCAGTACTTC. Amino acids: CASSHGQPHGDEQYF.

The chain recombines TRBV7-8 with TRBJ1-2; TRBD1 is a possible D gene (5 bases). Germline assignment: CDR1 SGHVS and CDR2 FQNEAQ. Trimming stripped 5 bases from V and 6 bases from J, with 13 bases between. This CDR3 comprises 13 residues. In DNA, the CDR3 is TGTGCCAGCAGCCCTGGGGCTGGGGATGGCTACACCTTC. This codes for CASSPGAGDGYTF. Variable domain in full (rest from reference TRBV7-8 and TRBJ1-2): GAGVSQSPRYKVAKRGQDVALRCDPISGHVSLFWYQQALGQGPEFLTYFQNEAQLDKSGLPSDRFFAERPEGSVSTLKIQRTQQEDSAVYLCASSPGAGDGYTFGSGTRLTVV.

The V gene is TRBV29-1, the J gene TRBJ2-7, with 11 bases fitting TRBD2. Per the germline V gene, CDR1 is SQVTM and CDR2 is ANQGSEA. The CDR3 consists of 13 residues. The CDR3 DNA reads TGCACCGCCGCGGGGACTAGCGGCTACGAGCAGTACTTC. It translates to CTAAGTSGYEQYF.

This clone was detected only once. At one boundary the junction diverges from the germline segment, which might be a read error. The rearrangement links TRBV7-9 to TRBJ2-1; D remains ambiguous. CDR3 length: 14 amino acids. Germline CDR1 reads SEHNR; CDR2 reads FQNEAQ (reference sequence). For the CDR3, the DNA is TGTTCCAGCAGCTTAGTCGTTAGCTACAATGAGCAGTTCTTC. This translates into CSSSLVVSYNEQFF. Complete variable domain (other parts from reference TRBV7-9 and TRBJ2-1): DTGVSQNPRHKITKRGQNVTFRCDPISEHNRLYWYRQTLGQGPEFLTYFQNEAQLEKSRLLSDRFSAERPKGSFSTLEIQRTEQGDSAMYLCSSSLVVSYNEQFFGPGTRLTVL.

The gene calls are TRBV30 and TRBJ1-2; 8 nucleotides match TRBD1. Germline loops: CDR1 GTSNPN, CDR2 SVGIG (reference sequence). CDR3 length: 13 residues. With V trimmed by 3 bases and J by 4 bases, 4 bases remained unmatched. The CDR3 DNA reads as TGTGCCTGGAGGGGAACAGGGGGCTATGGCTACACCTTC. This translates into CAWRGTGGYGYTF.

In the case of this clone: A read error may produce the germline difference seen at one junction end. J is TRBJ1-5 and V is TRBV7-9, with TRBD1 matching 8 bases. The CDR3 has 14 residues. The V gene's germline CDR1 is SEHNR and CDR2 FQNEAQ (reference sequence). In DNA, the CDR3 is TGTTCCAGCAGCCCGACAGGGGACAATCAGCCCCAGCATTTT. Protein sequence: CSSSPTGDNQPQHF.

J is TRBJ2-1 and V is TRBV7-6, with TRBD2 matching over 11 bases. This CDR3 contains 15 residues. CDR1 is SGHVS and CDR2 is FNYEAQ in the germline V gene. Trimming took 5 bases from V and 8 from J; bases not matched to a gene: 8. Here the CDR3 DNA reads TGTGCCAGCAGCCAGCCGGGACTAGCGGTCTATGAGCAGTTCTTC. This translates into CASSQPGLAVYEQFF.

CDR3 in amino acids: CASSLARQQGTYEQYF. The CDR3 nucleotides are TGTGCCAGCAGCTTGGCCCGACAACAGGGGACCTACGAGCAGTACTTC. This chain links TRBV5-4 with TRBJ2-7; 7 bases line up with TRBD1. The germline V gene has CDR1 SGHNT and CDR2 YYREEE (reference sequence). The trim removed 0 bases at V and 2 bases at J, leaving 8 bases unmatched. CDR3 length: 16 residues.

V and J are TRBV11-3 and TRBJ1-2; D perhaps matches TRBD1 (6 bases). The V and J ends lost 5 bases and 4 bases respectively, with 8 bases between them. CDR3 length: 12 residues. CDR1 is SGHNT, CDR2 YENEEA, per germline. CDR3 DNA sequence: TGTGCCAGCAGCCGCAGGGGCTATGGCTACACCTTC. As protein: CASSRRGYGYTF.

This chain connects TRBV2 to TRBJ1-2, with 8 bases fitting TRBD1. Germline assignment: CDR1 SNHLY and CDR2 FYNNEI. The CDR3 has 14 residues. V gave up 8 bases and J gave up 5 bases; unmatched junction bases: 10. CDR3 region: CASLPGTGKYGYTF. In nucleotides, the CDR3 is TGTGCCAGCTTGCCCGGGACAGGCAAATATGGCTACACCTTC.

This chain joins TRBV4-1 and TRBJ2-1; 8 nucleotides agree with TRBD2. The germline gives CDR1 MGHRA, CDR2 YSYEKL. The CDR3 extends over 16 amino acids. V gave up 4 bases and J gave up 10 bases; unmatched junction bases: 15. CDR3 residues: CASSLRSTSVGTEQFF. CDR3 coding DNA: TGCGCCAGCAGCCTGCGATCGACTAGCGTAGGTACGGAGCAGTTCTTC.

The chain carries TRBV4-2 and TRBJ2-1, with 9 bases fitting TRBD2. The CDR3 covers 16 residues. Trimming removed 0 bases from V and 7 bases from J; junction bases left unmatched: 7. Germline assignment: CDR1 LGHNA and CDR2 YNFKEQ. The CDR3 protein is CASSQDSLAGGNEQFF. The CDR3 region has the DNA TGTGCCAGCAGCCAAGATTCACTAGCGGGCGGGAATGAGCAGTTCTTC.

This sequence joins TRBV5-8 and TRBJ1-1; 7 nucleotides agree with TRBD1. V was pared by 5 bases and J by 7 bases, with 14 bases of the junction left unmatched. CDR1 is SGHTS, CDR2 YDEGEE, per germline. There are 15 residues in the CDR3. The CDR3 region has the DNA TGTGCCAGCAGAATTTTCGACAGGGTGGTTATTGAAGCTTTCTTT. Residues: CASRIFDRVVIEAFF.